This is a list of T cell receptor beta chains from one sample in a study of T-cell reconstitution after alpha-beta-depleted transplantation in children. Using its own MiXCR run on the PCR reads, TCRdb lists one record per CDR3 protein. The sample has hundreds of thousands of distinct CDR3 sequences, roughly 17% seen once. The sample was PBMCs, mostly from graft donor cells, taken 360 days after TCRalphabeta/CD19-depleted stem cell transplant. These receptors were taken from a boy younger than two who had a stem cell transplant for Wiskott-Aldrich syndrome, so the T cells may come from the graft donor. Both conserved end residues are part of each CDR3. D genes are given only for firm matches.

CDR3	length	D	J	V
CASSLARDRVWYPYEQYF	18	TRBD1	TRBJ2-7	TRBV5-5
CASTIGLLWGLAAYNEQFF	19	TRBD2	TRBJ2-1	TRBV6-2/TRBV6-3
CASSSWSEAFF	11	-	TRBJ1-1	TRBV12-3/TRBV12-4
CATQRGGTDTQYF	13	TRBD2	TRBJ2-3	TRBV7-9
CSAREADRVRGQETQYF	17	TRBD1	TRBJ2-5	TRBV20-1
CATWTGGSNQPQHF	14	-	TRBJ1-5	TRBV28
CASGDLSYEQYF	12	-	TRBJ2-7	TRBV3-1
CASSQPWTSYEQYF	14	-	TRBJ2-7	TRBV12-3/TRBV12-4
CASSLTGTGNTIYF	14	TRBD1	TRBJ1-3	TRBV12-3/TRBV12-4
CASSYPHRGQAQPQHF	16	TRBD1	TRBJ1-5	TRBV6-5
CASSLGLTQETQYF	14	-	TRBJ2-5	TRBV5-1
CASSSSGRKDEQFF	14	TRBD2	TRBJ2-1	TRBV7-9
CSGTGSQTYNEQFF	14	-	TRBJ2-1	TRBV20-1
CASSQEGGYEQYF	13	-	TRBJ2-7	TRBV4-2
CASSPRFSDEETQYF	15	-	TRBJ2-5	TRBV7-9
CASRPGLTQETQYF	14	-	TRBJ2-5	TRBV7-9